This TCR beta chain appears in the sequencing data of a study of blood T cell repertoires in COVID-19. Looking at the study overall: In each case, the material was cDNA or gDNA derived from T cells, B-cell-depleted T cells, or PBMCs.

Only in-frame clones appear in the TCRdb table, and some are missing; sequencing was by immunoSEQ multiplex PCR. The repertoire consists of roughly 240,000 clones, with roughly 82% occurring once and the leading ten covering approximately 2.4%. Germline-derived CDR1 and CDR2 are MGHRA and YSYEKL. The CDR3 has 14 residues. The J segment lost 9 bases and the V segment lost 1 base, leaving 6 bases of the junction unmatched. The chain combines TRBV4-1 with TRBJ2-5; TRBD1 agrees at 9 bases. The sequence derives from a man aged 35 to 55 who had recovered from COVID-19. The sample comprised peripheral blood. As DNA, the CDR3 is TGCGCCAGCAGCCAAGTTGGAACAGGGGGCTCCCAGTACTTC. Translating gives CASSQVGTGGSQYF.